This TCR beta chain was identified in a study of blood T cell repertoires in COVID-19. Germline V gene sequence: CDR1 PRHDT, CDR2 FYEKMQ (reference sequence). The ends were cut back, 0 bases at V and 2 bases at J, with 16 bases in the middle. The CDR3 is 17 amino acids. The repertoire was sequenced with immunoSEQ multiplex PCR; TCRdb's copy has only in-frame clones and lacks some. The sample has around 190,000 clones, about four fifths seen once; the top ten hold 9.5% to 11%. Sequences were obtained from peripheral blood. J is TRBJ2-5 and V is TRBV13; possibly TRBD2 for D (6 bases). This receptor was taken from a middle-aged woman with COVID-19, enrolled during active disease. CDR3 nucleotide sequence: TGTGCCAGCAGCTTAGGAAGGTTGCGGAGGGCGCAAGAGACCCAGTACTTC. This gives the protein CASSLGRLRRAQETQYF.